Listed below are T cell receptor beta chains from one sample, sequenced in a study of T-cell reconstitution after alpha-beta-depleted transplantation in children. TCRdb itself ran the PCR reads through MiXCR, one entry per CDR3 protein. The repertoire holds under 450,000 distinct CDR3 sequences, with roughly 16% as singletons. The sequenced sample was PBMCs, mostly from graft donor cells, obtained 360 days after TCRalphabeta/CD19-depleted stem cell transplant. These receptor sequences come from a boy in the first two years of life who had a stem cell transplant for Wiskott-Aldrich syndrome, so the T cells may come from the graft donor. Each CDR3 is given without its conserved first and last residue.

cdr3_aa	v_call	j_call
ASSLNLLIRDEQF	TRBV4-3	TRBJ2-1
SAREPAGWDEQF	TRBV20-1	TRBJ2-1
ASSGTAGGEQY	TRBV25-1	TRBJ2-7
ASSDFLRSGNTIY	TRBV2	TRBJ1-3
ASSRRGRGLEQF	TRBV5-1	TRBJ2-1
ASSLVGTRQETQY	TRBV5-1	TRBJ2-5
ASSFTGADIQY	TRBV5-4	TRBJ2-4
ASSVATAFNYGYT	TRBV9	TRBJ1-2
ASRFAGGPNTQY	TRBV12-3/TRBV12-4	TRBJ2-3
ASSLTTRDQY	TRBV11-2	TRBJ2-5
ASSRGTGTAY	TRBV6-6	TRBJ2-7
SASGLASYEQY	TRBV20-1	TRBJ2-7
ASSLGLAGEQQY	TRBV13	TRBJ2-7
ASSQDKVTGELF	TRBV4-3	TRBJ2-2
ASTGTTKFETQY	TRBV2	TRBJ2-5
AISEPGLAGGQGSYNEQF	TRBV10-3	TRBJ2-1